This T cell receptor beta chain was recorded in a study of blood T cell repertoires in COVID-19. CDR3 size: 16 residues. V shed 7 bases and J shed 2 bases, with 19 bases lying between them. Per the germline V gene, CDR1 is ENHRY and CDR2 is SYGVKD. Adults between about 18 and 89 years of age took part from 24 US areas. Participants were placed into cohorts based on the clinical history they reported. Resolution of symptoms, clearance, or two negative PCRs was present in recovered Cohort 3 donors. The assay was immunoSEQ multiplex PCR, and TCRdb's table has in-frame clones only and misses some. The data show more than 300,000 clones, nearly 90% seen once.

The genes are TRBV10-3 and TRBJ2-3, with D unclear. The clonotype originates from a woman in her twenties or thirties who had recovered from COVID-19. Specimen: PBMCs or T cells enriched from blood (not recorded which). The CDR3 DNA follows: TGTGCCATCAAAAGGTCCCGAGGCGAATTCACAGATACGCAGTATTTT. This gives the protein CAIKRSRGEFTDTQYF.